The 22 T cell receptor beta chains presented below share a single source sample, sequenced in a study of early T cells in non-severe SARS-CoV-2 infection. One entry per CDR3 protein, called by TCRdb with MiXCR from the 5' RACE reads. The sample contains tens of thousands of distinct CDR3 sequences, 5% to 5.5% of which appear only once. Sequenced material: whole blood, taken at baseline. These receptors all come from an adult who was a healthcare worker with PCR-confirmed SARS-CoV-2 infection or an uninfected control (not recorded which).

In this sample, this clonotype turned up many times. The V call is TRBV12-3 or TRBV12-4, the J call TRBJ2-7; TRBD2 is a possible D gene (6 bases). V was cut by 7 bases and J by 0 bases, with 13 bases left in between. The CDR3 is 14 residues long. Written as DNA, the CDR3 is TGTGCCAGCACCCCGGGGAGGAGCTCCTACGAGCAGTACTTC. Its translation is CASTPGRSSYEQYF.

This clonotype was recorded a few times. The rearrangement joins TRBV27 to TRBJ2-3, with TRBD1 matching 11 bases. In germline, CDR1 is MNHEY, CDR2 SMNVEV (reference sequence). Germline trimming cut 6 bases from V and 4 bases from J; bases unmatched to any gene: 6. This CDR3 has 15 amino acids. This chain's CDR3 is CASREGQGAADTQYF. The CDR3 DNA reads as TGTGCCAGCAGGGAAGGACAGGGGGCAGCAGATACGCAGTATTTT.

This clonotype was seen ten or more times. This sequence joins TRBV20-1 and TRBJ2-5; no clear D. The V and J ends lost 4 bases and 1 base respectively, with 7 bases between them. CDR3 length: 12 residues. Germline V gene lookup returns CDR1 DFQATT and CDR2 SNEGSKA (reference sequence). DNA for the CDR3: TGCAGTGCTATGGAGACCCAAGAGACCCAGTACTTC. Its translation: CSAMETQETQYF.

In this sample, this clonotype turned up many times. The V and J genes are TRBV28 and TRBJ2-7; weak D call: TRBD1 (7 bases). The CDR3 runs to 13 residues. V was pared by 2 bases and J by 6 bases, with 11 bases between. The germline V gene has CDR1 MDHEN and CDR2 SYDVKM. CDR3 sequence (DNA): TGTGCCAGCAGTTTAGGGACAGCGGGCGAGCAGTACTTC. Its protein is CASSLGTAGEQYF.

The chain employs TRBV28 and TRBJ1-2; 10 bases fit TRBD1. The CDR3 is made up of 16 amino acids. V lost 4 bases and J lost 6; bases outside the gene matches: 11. The V gene's germline CDR1 is MDHEN and CDR2 SYDVKM. The CDR3, as DNA: TGTGCCAGCAGTTCGGGACAGGGGCTCGGCTTTGATGGCTACACCTTC. Translated: CASSSGQGLGFDGYTF.

The table lists this clonotype with many counts. The rearrangement joins TRBV20-1 to TRBJ2-7; 10 positions match TRBD1. CDR3 length: 16 residues. Germline lookup yields CDR1 DFQATT and CDR2 SNEGSKA (reference sequence). V was clipped by 3 bases and J by 4 bases; unmatched bases: 12. CDR3 protein: CSASPADRGDFYEQYF. DNA of the CDR3: TGCAGTGCTAGCCCCGCGGACAGGGGGGACTTTTACGAGCAGTACTTC.

This clonotype appeared many times. The chain recombines TRBV18 with TRBJ2-7, with D uncertain. CDR1 KGHSH and CDR2 LQKENI come from the germline V gene. Trimming took off 4 bases at V and 0 bases at J, with 13 bases between the two ends. This CDR3 region has 15 residues. The CDR3 DNA reads TGTGCCAGCTCACGCGCTTCGGCAGGCTCCTACGAGCAGTACTTC. Translating gives CASSRASAGSYEQYF.

Many counts were recorded for this clonotype. The chain joins TRBV7-9 to TRBJ2-1, with 9 bases lining up with TRBD2. The V gene end was trimmed by 8 bases and the J gene end by 6 bases; junction bases not matched to a gene: 11. The germline CDR1 and CDR2 sequences are SEHNR and FQNEAQ (reference sequence). The length of the CDR3 is 15 residues. The CDR3 protein is CASREGLALLNEQFF. CDR3 sequence (DNA): TGTGCCAGCCGAGAGGGACTAGCTTTACTCAATGAGCAGTTCTTC.

The chain recombines TRBV19 with TRBJ1-2; possible D gene TRBD1, 5 bases. Trimming left V 5 bases short and J 4 bases short, with 14 bases between. This CDR3 spans 14 amino acids. CDR1 is LNHDA and CDR2 is SQIVND in the germline V gene (reference sequence). In DNA, the CDR3 is TGTGCCAGTAGTGGGACGGCCGGGATCTATGGCTACACCTTC. Translation: CASSGTAGIYGYTF.

This clonotype was seen only a few times. The chain couples TRBV29-1 to TRBJ2-7; D is unresolved. Germline V gives CDR1 SQVTM, CDR2 ANQGSEA. The ends were cut back, 0 bases at V and 0 bases at J, with 12 bases in the middle. CDR3 length equals 15 residues. CDR3 nucleotide sequence: TGCAGCGTTGAAGATGGGGAACGGGCCTCCTACGAGCAGTACTTC. It codes for CSVEDGERASYEQYF.

This clonotype was seen only a few times. V and J are TRBV2 and TRBJ1-5; 9 bases fit TRBD1. The CDR3 consists of 14 residues. Germline lookup yields CDR1 SNHLY and CDR2 FYNNEI. V lost 4 bases and J lost 4; bases outside the gene matches: 2. CDR3 amino acids: CASSAGTGNQPQHF. Here the CDR3 DNA reads TGTGCCAGCAGTGCCGGGACAGGGAATCAGCCCCAGCATTTT. The entire variable domain, with the rest obtained from reference TRBV2 and TRBJ1-5, is as follows: EPEVTQTPSHQVTQMGQEVILRCVPISNHLYFYWYRQILGQKVEFLVSFYNNEISEKSEIFDDQFSVERPDGSNFTLKIRSTKLEDSAMYFCASSAGTGNQPQHFGDGTRLSIL.

This clonotype appeared many times. J is TRBJ2-2 and V is TRBV19, with D unresolved. CDR1 is LNHDA and CDR2 is SQIVND in the germline V gene (reference sequence). The CDR3 is made up of 14 amino acids. With 10 bases removed from V and 5 bases from J, the gap between germline ends came to 17 bases. The CDR3 spells CATRIVGQTGELFF. CDR3 nucleotides: TGTGCCACCCGTATCGTAGGGCAAACCGGGGAGCTGTTTTTT.

This clonotype came up many times. The CDR3 region has the DNA TGTGCCAGCAGCATTAGCGGGAGGGCCGAAGATACGCAGTATTTT. Translated: CASSISGRAEDTQYF. The J gene is TRBJ2-3, the V gene TRBV11-3; 11 positions match TRBD2. This CDR3 has 15 residues. The V gene's germline CDR1 is SGHNT and CDR2 YENEEA. V dropped 5 bases and J dropped 5; count of bases not matched to a gene: 6.

This clonotype was counted at least ten times. This chain uses TRBV7-9 with TRBJ2-3; D remains unclear. This CDR3 comprises 13 residues. Germline CDR1 and CDR2: SEHNR and FQNEAQ (reference sequence). Trimming cost V 6 bases and J 6 bases, with 13 bases left between them. CDR3 in amino acids: CASRSVNQDTQYF. As DNA, the CDR3 is TGTGCCAGCAGGAGCGTTAACCAGGATACGCAGTATTTT.

The sample holds many counts of this clonotype. CDR3 coding DNA: TGTGCCAGCAGCTCATACGGCGGGGGGAACACCGGGGAGCTGTTTTTT. Translation: CASSSYGGGNTGELFF. The chain joins TRBV7-6 to TRBJ2-2; 7 nucleotides align to TRBD2. The CDR3 loop spans 16 amino acids. Germline V gene data show CDR1 as SGHVS and CDR2 as FNYEAQ. V shed 4 bases, J shed 1 base, and the junction held 6 bases outside the gene matches.

Ten or more counts support this clonotype. The gene calls are TRBV28 and TRBJ2-7; D is perhaps TRBD1 or TRBD2 (5 bases each). Germline lookup yields CDR1 MDHEN and CDR2 SYDVKM. V lost 2 bases and J 5 bases, leaving 10 bases between the germline ends. This CDR3 has 13 residues. The CDR3 is CASSLRGPDEQYF. In DNA form, the CDR3 reads TGTGCCAGCAGTTTAAGGGGACCAGACGAGCAGTACTTC.

This clonotype showed up many times. CDR3 coding DNA: TGCAGCGTTGACGCCGGGGAAGGCTACACCTTC. It yields the protein CSVDAGEGYTF. The genes are TRBV29-1 and TRBJ1-2; D remains unclear. The length of the CDR3 is 11 residues. V lost 3 bases to trimming and J lost 8 bases, with 10 bases between them. The germline CDR1 and CDR2 sequences are SQVTM and ANQGSEA.

The chain combines TRBV28 with TRBJ2-3; the match to TRBD2 covers 12 bases. The V and J ends lost 6 bases and 5 bases, in that order; junction bases with no gene match: 6. The germline CDR1 and CDR2 sequences are MDHEN and SYDVKM. The CDR3 is 15 amino acids. The DNA for the CDR3 is TGTGCCAGCAGGCTAGCGGGAGGGCCCCTAGATACGCAGTATTTT. This sequence encodes CASRLAGGPLDTQYF.

This clonotype was counted at least ten times. This sequence joins TRBV7-6 and TRBJ2-7, with 9 bases that match TRBD1. The J segment lost 2 bases and the V segment lost 3 bases, leaving 5 bases of the junction unmatched. The germline gives CDR1 SGHVS, CDR2 FNYEAQ. The CDR3 has 15 residues. The CDR3 loop is CASSFRDRVTYEQYF. CDR3 coding DNA: TGTGCCAGCAGCTTTCGGGACAGGGTCACCTACGAGCAGTACTTC.

Only a few counts were recorded for this clonotype. In DNA, the CDR3 is TGTGCCAGCAGTTACTCTAGGACATCTAACTATGGCTACACCTTC. It translates to CASSYSRTSNYGYTF. The rearrangement joins TRBV6-5 to TRBJ1-2, with D maybe TRBD1 (5 bases). The CDR3 is made up of 15 amino acids. CDR1 and CDR2 (germline): MNHEY, SVGAGI. The V end was cut by 0 bases, the J end by 0 bases, with 8 bases between.

There are many counts of this clonotype. The rearrangement joins TRBV11-2 to TRBJ1-6; D may be TRBD1 (6 bases). This CDR3 spans 14 amino acids. The germline gives CDR1 SGHAT, CDR2 FQNNGV. The V end lost 7 bases, the J end lost 9 bases, and 16 bases lay between the germline ends. Here the CDR3 reads CASIPGGRVSPLHF. CDR3 in DNA: TGTGCCAGCATCCCCGGGGGGCGCGTTTCACCCCTCCACTTT. Together with reference TRBV11-2 and TRBJ1-6, the CDR3 gives the full variable domain: EAGVAQSPRYKIIEKRQSVAFWCNPISGHATLYWYQQILGQGPKLLIQFQNNGVVDDSQLPKDRFSAERLKGVDSTLKIQPAKLEDSAVYLCASIPGGRVSPLHFGNGTRLTVT.

The chain uses TRBV12-3 or TRBV12-4 and TRBJ1-6, with D unresolved. The CDR3 has 12 amino acids. V was trimmed by 6 bases and J by 8 bases, leaving 8 bases between them. CDR3 coding DNA: TGTGCCAGCAGCACTCAAGATTCACCCCTCCACTTT. Translating gives CASSTQDSPLHF.